This T cell receptor beta chain emerged from a study of shared clonotypes between healthy human individuals. Germline loops: CDR1 GTSNPN, CDR2 SVGIG (reference sequence). Trimming left V 2 bases short and J 3 bases short, with 1 base between. This CDR3 is 11 amino acids long. As concerns this clone: The target antigen is unknown. The sample holds other DNA sequences that translate to the same CDR3.

Sequencing was performed with immunoSEQ multiplex PCR; in TCRdb, only in-frame clones are kept and a portion is missing. The sample lists around 1,000,000 clones, approximately 80% seen once, with roughly 0.83% in the top ten. Study-wide points: It was the few donors that limited the genetic and exposure-history diversity represented.

V gene TRBV30 combines with J gene TRBJ1-4; no reliable D call. Material: memory CD4+ T cells from PBMCs. Subset: CD45RA-negative fraction. The source is a man aged 18 to 30 in good health. Some clones in this sample may be carry-over from other donors' samples. CDR3 in DNA: TGTGCCTGGAGTCCTAATGAAAAACTGTTTTTT. Protein sequence: CAWSPNEKLFF. The whole variable domain, remainder taken from reference TRBV30 and TRBJ1-4, is SQTIHQWPATLVQPVGSPLSLECTVEGTSNPNLYWYRQAAGRGLQLLFYSVGIGQISSEVPQNLSASRPQDRQFILSSKKLLLSDSGFYLCAWSPNEKLFFGSGTQLSVL.